This record looks at one T cell receptor beta chain sequence and its context. This sample is part of a study of blood T cell repertoires in COVID-19. Libraries were prepared by immunoSEQ multiplex PCR; TCRdb keeps only in-frame clonotypes and omits some of them. The data hold around 200,000 clones, with 65% to 90% observed a single time. The sample taken for sequencing was peripheral blood. This TCR came from an elderly man with acute or convalescent COVID-19.

CDR3 DNA: TGTGCCAGCAGCTTGGGCGATAATTCACCCCTCCACTTT. It yields the protein CASSLGDNSPLHF. The genes are TRBV5-5 and TRBJ1-6; D unresolved. Trimming shortened V by 0 bases and J by 5 bases, and 3 bases separated the two germline ends. This CDR3 has 13 amino acids. Per germline, CDR1 SGHKS and CDR2 YYEKEE (reference sequence).